The clone carrying this T cell receptor (beta chain) was seen just once. Per the study methods: From reference gene primer amplification, estimates of nucleated cell counts were derived. Profiling relied on immunoSEQ multiplex PCR, and the TCRdb table lists in-frame clones only, not all of them. V, J and clone size reflect that table, while D and trimming were determined from the DNA. The repertoire holds about 300,000 clones, with about 87% as singletons. Germline CDR1 SGHDN, CDR2 FVKESK. The CDR3 is 14 residues long. Trimming removed 0 bases from V and 8 bases from J, with 10 bases in between. The sample originates from a study of blood T cell repertoires in COVID-19.

Sequenced material: peripheral blood. The rearrangement links TRBV14 to TRBJ1-4; D gene ambiguous. The clonotype originates from a woman aged 25 to 39 who had recovered from COVID-19. CDR3 amino acids: CASSQDGGPEKLFF. DNA for the CDR3: TGTGCCAGCAGCCAAGATGGAGGCCCGGAAAAACTGTTTTTT.